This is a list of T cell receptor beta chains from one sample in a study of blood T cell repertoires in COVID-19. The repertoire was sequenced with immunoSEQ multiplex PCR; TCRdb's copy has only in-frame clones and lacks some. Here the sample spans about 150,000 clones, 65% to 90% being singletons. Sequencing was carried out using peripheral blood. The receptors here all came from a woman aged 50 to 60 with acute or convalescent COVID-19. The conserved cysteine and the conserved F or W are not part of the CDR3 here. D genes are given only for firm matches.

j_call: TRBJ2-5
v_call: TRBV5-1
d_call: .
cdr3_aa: ASREAETQY

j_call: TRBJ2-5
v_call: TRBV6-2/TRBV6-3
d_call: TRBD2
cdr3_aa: ASSFTTSGGGETQY

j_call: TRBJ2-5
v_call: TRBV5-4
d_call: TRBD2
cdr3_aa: ASSVGLAKTQY

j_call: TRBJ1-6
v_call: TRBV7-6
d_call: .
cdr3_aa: ASSLGSAVSSPLH

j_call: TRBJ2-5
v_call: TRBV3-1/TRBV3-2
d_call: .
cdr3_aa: ASSQDWAGRTQY

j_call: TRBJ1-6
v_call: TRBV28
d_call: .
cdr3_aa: ASRRVQGGSYNSPLH

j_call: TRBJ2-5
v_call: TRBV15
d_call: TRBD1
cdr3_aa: ATSREGGRETQY

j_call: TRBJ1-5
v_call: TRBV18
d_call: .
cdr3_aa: ASSPTVHQPQH

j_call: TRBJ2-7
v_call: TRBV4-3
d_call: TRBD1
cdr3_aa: ASSQGQGHSYEQY

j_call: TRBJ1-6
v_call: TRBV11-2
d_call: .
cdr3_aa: ASSPDSHSPLH

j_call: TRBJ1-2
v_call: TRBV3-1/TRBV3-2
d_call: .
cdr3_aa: ASSRQASQYGGYT

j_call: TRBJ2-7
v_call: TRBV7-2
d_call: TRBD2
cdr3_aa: ASSLGSAGGSYEQY

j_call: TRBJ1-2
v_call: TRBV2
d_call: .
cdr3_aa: ASSQRTDFYGYT

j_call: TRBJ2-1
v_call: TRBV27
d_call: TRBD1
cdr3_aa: ASWALGQSYNEQF

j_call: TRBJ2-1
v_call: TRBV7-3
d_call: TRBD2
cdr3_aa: ASSRIVSGSGEQF

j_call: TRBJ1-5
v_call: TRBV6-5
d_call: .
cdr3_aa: ASSSSFQPQH

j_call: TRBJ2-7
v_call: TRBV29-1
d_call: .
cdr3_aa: SAGQAYEQY

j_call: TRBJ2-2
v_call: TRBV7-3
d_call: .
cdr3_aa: ASSPRAWNTGELF

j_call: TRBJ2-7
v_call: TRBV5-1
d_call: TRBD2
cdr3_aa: ASSVGTSGSYEQY

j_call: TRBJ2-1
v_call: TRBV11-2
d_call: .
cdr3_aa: ASSLGSLGLRSEQF

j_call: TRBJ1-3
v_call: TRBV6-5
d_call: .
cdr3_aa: ASSKDSSGNTIY

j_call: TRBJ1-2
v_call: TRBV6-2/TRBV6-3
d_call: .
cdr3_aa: ASSYGWGNSKGYT

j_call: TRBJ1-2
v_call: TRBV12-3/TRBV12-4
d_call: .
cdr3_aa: ASSFQRYGYT

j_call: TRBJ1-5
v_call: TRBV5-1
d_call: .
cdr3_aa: ASSLLGASNQPQH

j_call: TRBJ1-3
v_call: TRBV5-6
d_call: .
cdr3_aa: ASSRGQTGNTIY